The rows below give T cell receptor beta chains drawn from one sample of a study of Ad26.COV2.S vaccination and SARS-CoV-2 variants. Using immunoSEQ multiplex PCR, the repertoire was profiled, and TCRdb retains in-frame clones only, with some absent. The sample lists roughly 350,000 clones, 65% to 90% occurring once. The source material was peripheral blood, sampled in a trial of Ad26.COV2.S vaccine versus placebo. All receptors come from a person between 18 and 65 years old who received the Ad26.COV2.S COVID-19 vaccine or a placebo. Both conserved end residues are part of each CDR3. A D gene is named only where the DNA matches it firmly. Size is stated for part of the rows, as once, few or many counts, or as a class when the clone is expanded.

v_gene	d_gene	j_gene	abundance	CDR3aa	CDR3nt
TRBV7-2	NA	TRBJ1-6	NA	CASSLREYSPLHF	TGTGCCAGCAGCCTCCGGGAATATTCACCCCTCCACTTT
TRBV6-5	NA	TRBJ2-2	NA	CATSFWSNTGELFF	TGTGCCACCTCCTTTTGGTCGAACACCGGGGAGCTGTTTTTT
TRBV27	NA	TRBJ1-1	NA	CASSPSTNTEAFF	TGTGCCAGCAGTCCTTCCACGAACACTGAAGCTTTCTTT
TRBV18	TRBD1	TRBJ1-1	NA	CASSPYEGQGQSTEAFF	TGTGCCAGCTCACCATACGAGGGACAGGGACAGAGCACTGAAGCTTTCTTT
TRBV18	TRBD2	TRBJ2-5	NA	CASSGLAGETQYF	TGTGCCAGCTCTGGACTAGCGGGAGAGACCCAGTACTTC
TRBV5-4	NA	TRBJ2-3	many	CASRRWGQGDTQYF	TGTGCCAGCAGAAGGTGGGGGCAGGGAGATACGCAGTATTTT
TRBV12-3/TRBV12-4	NA	TRBJ1-2	NA	CASSPDGNYGYTF	TGTGCCAGCAGCCCCGACGGGAACTATGGCTACACCTTC
TRBV3-1/TRBV3-2	NA	TRBJ1-5	NA	CASSQGQVTNQPQHF	TGTGCCAGCAGCCAAGGGCAGGTCACCAATCAGCCCCAGCATTTT
TRBV5-1	NA	TRBJ2-5	NA	CASSRGGKTQYF	TGCGCCAGCAGCAGGGGTGGGAAGACCCAGTACTTC
TRBV24-1	NA	TRBJ2-7	NA	CATSDSSYEQYF	TGTGCCACCAGTGATTCCTCCTACGAGCAGTACTTC
TRBV14	NA	TRBJ2-1	NA	CASSPQFF	TGTGCCAGCAGCCCGCAGTTCTTC
TRBV19	NA	TRBJ2-3	NA	CASSRGPTDTQYF	TGTGCCAGTAGTCGGGGACCCACAGATACGCAGTATTTT
TRBV9	TRBD2	TRBJ2-7	NA	CASSVALAGEYEQYF	TGTGCCAGCAGCGTAGCTCTAGCGGGGGAGTACGAGCAGTACTTC
TRBV6-6	NA	TRBJ2-2	NA	CASSYLRDTGELFF	TGTGCCAGCAGTTATCTCCGGGACACCGGGGAGCTGTTTTTT
TRBV9	NA	TRBJ2-7	NA	CASSVVPDSYEQYF	TGTGCCAGCAGCGTTGTACCCGACTCCTACGAGCAGTACTTC
TRBV29-1	NA	TRBJ2-1	NA	CSVEERNSYNEQFF	TGCAGCGTTGAAGAGAGGAACAGCTACAATGAGCAGTTCTTC
TRBV30	NA	TRBJ2-2	NA	CAWSGGSSNTGELFF	TGTGCCTGGAGCGGAGGTAGCTCGAACACCGGGGAGCTGTTTTTT
TRBV27	TRBD2	TRBJ2-1	NA	CASSPIWTSGRNTGDEQFF	TGTGCCAGCAGTCCAATCTGGACTAGCGGGAGGAACACGGGAGATGAGCAGTTCTTC
TRBV6-6	NA	TRBJ2-3	NA	CASSSLDRNTDTQYF	TGTGCCAGCAGTTCCCTCGACAGAAACACAGATACGCAGTATTTT
TRBV28	NA	TRBJ2-7	NA	CASSLQGKVYEQYF	TGTGCCAGCAGTTTGCAAGGGAAGGTCTACGAGCAGTACTTC
TRBV6-5	NA	TRBJ1-1	NA	CASSYRQTRINTEAFF	TGTGCCAGCAGTTACCGACAAACGAGGATCAACACTGAAGCTTTCTTT
TRBV19	NA	TRBJ2-2	once	CASSMGPSTGELFF	TGTGCCAGTAGTATGGGACCGAGCACCGGGGAGCTGTTTTTT
TRBV10-3	TRBD1	TRBJ2-7	NA	CAVRGDRESYEQYF	TGTGCCGTAAGAGGGGACAGGGAGTCCTACGAGCAGTACTTC
TRBV6-2/TRBV6-3	NA	TRBJ2-1	once	CASSYGKEQFF	TGTGCCAGCAGTTACGGAAAGGAGCAGTTCTTC
TRBV5-6	NA	TRBJ2-7	NA	CASSLAGFEQYF	TGTGCCAGCAGCTTGGCTGGGTTTGAGCAGTACTTC
TRBV4-1	TRBD1	TRBJ2-2	NA	CASSQEWDRNTGELFF	TGCGCCAGCAGCCAAGAATGGGACAGGAACACCGGGGAGCTGTTTTTT
TRBV3-1/TRBV3-2	NA	TRBJ2-3	NA	CASSQVSEIGTQYF	TGTGCCAGCAGCCAAGTTAGCGAGATTGGTACGCAGTATTTT
TRBV5-1	NA	TRBJ2-3	NA	CASSLEKGGDTQYF	TGCGCCAGCAGCTTGGAGAAGGGTGGGGATACGCAGTATTTT
TRBV5-1	TRBD2	TRBJ2-2	NA	CASTGRGTSTGELFF	TGCGCCAGCACGGGGCGGGGGACCTCTACCGGGGAGCTGTTTTTT
TRBV7-3	TRBD2	TRBJ2-1	NA	CASSAREREGQFF	TGTGCCAGCAGCGCCCGAGAGCGGGAGGGACAGTTCTTC
TRBV24-1	TRBD1	TRBJ2-1	NA	CATSDPGGAYNEQFF	TGTGCCACCAGTGACCCAGGGGGCGCCTACAATGAGCAGTTCTTC
TRBV7-6	NA	TRBJ2-5	many	CALIKEGQETQYF	TGTGCCCTTATCAAGGAGGGCCAAGAGACCCAGTACTTC
TRBV6-5	NA	TRBJ2-2	NA	CASSWGSGELFF	TGTGCCAGCAGTTGGGGGTCCGGGGAGCTGTTTTTT
TRBV5-1	NA	TRBJ2-1	NA	CASSLQGIVNEQFF	TGCGCCAGCAGCTTACAGGGTATAGTCAATGAGCAGTTCTTC
TRBV7-9	NA	TRBJ2-7	NA	CASINEHPQSYEQYF	TGTGCCTCCATTAACGAGCATCCGCAATCCTACGAGCAGTACTTC
TRBV6-5	NA	TRBJ2-1	NA	CASSRTKSSYNEQFF	TGTGCCAGCAGCCGAACAAAAAGCTCCTACAATGAGCAGTTCTTC
TRBV19	NA	TRBJ2-5	NA	CASRRVNQETQYF	TGTGCCAGTAGGCGGGTTAATCAAGAGACCCAGTACTTC
TRBV27	TRBD1	TRBJ2-7	NA	CASSSPNRGQEEQYF	TGTGCCAGCAGTTCTCCGAACAGGGGACAGGAGGAGCAGTACTTC
TRBV7-2	TRBD1	TRBJ1-1	NA	CASSLARDRAIEAFF	TGTGCCAGCAGCTTGGCCCGGGACAGGGCTATTGAAGCTTTCTTT
TRBV6-2/TRBV6-3	NA	TRBJ2-7	NA	CASSYTPRQRDEQYF	TGTGCCAGCAGTTACACCCCACGACAGAGGGACGAGCAGTACTTC
TRBV2	NA	TRBJ1-6	NA	CASRIEGYNSPLHF	TGTGCCAGCAGGATTGAAGGTTATAATTCACCCCTCCACTTT
TRBV6-6	NA	TRBJ2-7	NA	CASSYGQVSYEQYF	TGTGCCAGCAGTTACGGGCAGGTCTCCTACGAGCAGTACTTC
TRBV18	NA	TRBJ1-1	NA	CASSPSGAPEAFF	TGTGCCAGCTCACCGTCAGGAGCCCCTGAAGCTTTCTTT
TRBV2	NA	TRBJ2-3	NA	CASSARRPDTQYF	TGTGCCAGCAGTGCTCGCAGGCCAGATACGCAGTATTTT
TRBV6-5	NA	TRBJ1-1	NA	CASSYRAAGTEAFF	TGTGCCAGCAGTTACCGAGCCGCGGGCACTGAAGCTTTCTTT
TRBV28	NA	TRBJ2-7	NA	CASSLGRATYEQYF	TGTGCCAGCAGTTTGGGCAGGGCAACCTACGAGCAGTACTTC
TRBV18	NA	TRBJ1-2	NA	CASSPLSLGTNYGYTF	TGTGCCAGCTCACCCCTGAGTTTGGGGACTAACTATGGCTACACCTTC
TRBV3-1/TRBV3-2	NA	TRBJ2-5	NA	CASRLHWRGLGETQYF	TGTGCCAGCAGGCTACATTGGCGGGGGCTCGGAGAGACCCAGTACTTC
TRBV5-1	TRBD2	TRBJ2-3	NA	CASSPERGSTDTQYF	TGCGCCAGCAGCCCGGAGCGGGGTAGCACAGATACGCAGTATTTT
TRBV21-1	NA	TRBJ1-5	NA	CASSVGGDQPQHF	TGTGCCAGCAGTGTAGGGGGGGATCAGCCCCAGCATTTT
TRBV9	TRBD1	TRBJ1-3	NA	CASSGQGARGNTIYF	TGTGCCAGCAGCGGACAGGGGGCTAGAGGAAACACCATATATTTT
TRBV5-1	TRBD1	TRBJ2-7	NA	CASSSRQGVYYEQYF	TGCGCCAGCAGCAGTAGACAGGGAGTCTACTACGAGCAGTACTTC
TRBV6-5	TRBD1	TRBJ1-6	many	CASSQGAAPLHF	TGTGCCAGCAGTCAGGGGGCAGCACCCCTCCACTTT
TRBV4-2	NA	TRBJ2-2	NA	CASSPGQFTGELFF	TGTGCCAGCAGCCCTGGACAGTTCACCGGGGAGCTGTTTTTT